The T cell receptor beta chain under discussion was sequenced for a study of graft-versus-host responses after intestinal transplantation. About the study: Anti-thymocyte globulin induction preceded about 3 years of tacrolimus and steroid maintenance in all recipients. Whole-study results and caveats: Individuals carrying graft-donor T cell macrochimerism showed high graft-versus-host to host-versus-graft clonal ratios in allografts.

Germline loops: CDR1 SGHRS, CDR2 YFSETQ. The junction had 8 bases not matched to a gene; V was cut back by 4 bases and J by 4 bases. The CDR3 has 16 residues. Details on this clone: Its antigen is not known.

The data were produced by immunoSEQ multiplex PCR, yet TCRdb's version contains in-frame clones alone and is incomplete. The sample yields 30,000 to 40,000 clones, roughly 95% seen once. The chain is built from TRBV5-1 and TRBJ1-1; the match to TRBD1 covers 12 bases. The source was unstimulated CD4+ T cells sorted from spleen or lymph node cells, collected before transplant. This receptor was taken from a human donor who was the organ donor for an intestinal transplant. This chain's CDR3 is CASSVGTGGKGTEAFF. The CDR3 nucleotides are TGCGCCAGCAGCGTCGGGACAGGGGGCAAGGGCACTGAAGCTTTCTTT.